What follows is one T cell receptor beta chain and its context. CDR1 and CDR2 from the germline V gene are DFQATT and SNEGSKA (reference sequence). The CDR3 length is 14 residues. Trimming at V came to 3 bases and at J to 4 bases, leaving 8 bases not matched to a gene. Produced via immunoSEQ multiplex PCR; TCRdb's table is partial and in-frame only. The repertoire consists of tens of thousands of clones, with roughly nine tenths occurring once and the leading ten covering under 5%. The sample is drawn from a study of blood T cell repertoires in COVID-19. Material: peripheral blood. The sequence derives from a man aged 60 to 69 with active COVID-19. The J gene is TRBJ2-7, the V gene TRBV20-1, with TRBD1 identical over 8 bases. This CDR3 is CSASGTGFSYEQYF. In DNA form, the CDR3 reads TGCAGTGCTAGTGGGACAGGCTTCTCGTACGAGCAGTACTTC.